Sequencing of this TCR beta chain was carried out in a study of shared clonotypes between healthy human individuals. Study summary: A few men and a couple of women, aged 18 to 49, were donors. Three CD4 naive, three CD4 memory, two CD8 naive and one CD8 memory plate were used per donor.

As regards this clone: The antigen remains unidentified.

Broader study findings: Researchers sampled only blood; tissue repertoires likely differ. Non-shared clonotypes showed lower generation probabilities than clonotypes common to all four donors.

The repertoire was sequenced with immunoSEQ multiplex PCR; TCRdb's copy has only in-frame clones and lacks some. The sample has just over 2,000,000 clones, roughly 94% seen once. V was clipped by 7 bases and J by 0 bases, with 10 bases between them. The CDR3 runs to 15 residues. CDR1 MNHNS and CDR2 SASEGT come from the germline V gene. The sample was naive CD4+ T cells sorted from blood. Subset denoted: CD45RA+ positively selected. The genes are TRBV6-1 and TRBJ1-6; D might be TRBD1 (6 bases). This receptor was identified in a man younger than 35 in good health. The CDR3 region has the DNA TGTGCCAGCAATAACAGGGTCTCCTATAATTCACCCCTCCACTTT. Translated: CASNNRVSYNSPLHF.